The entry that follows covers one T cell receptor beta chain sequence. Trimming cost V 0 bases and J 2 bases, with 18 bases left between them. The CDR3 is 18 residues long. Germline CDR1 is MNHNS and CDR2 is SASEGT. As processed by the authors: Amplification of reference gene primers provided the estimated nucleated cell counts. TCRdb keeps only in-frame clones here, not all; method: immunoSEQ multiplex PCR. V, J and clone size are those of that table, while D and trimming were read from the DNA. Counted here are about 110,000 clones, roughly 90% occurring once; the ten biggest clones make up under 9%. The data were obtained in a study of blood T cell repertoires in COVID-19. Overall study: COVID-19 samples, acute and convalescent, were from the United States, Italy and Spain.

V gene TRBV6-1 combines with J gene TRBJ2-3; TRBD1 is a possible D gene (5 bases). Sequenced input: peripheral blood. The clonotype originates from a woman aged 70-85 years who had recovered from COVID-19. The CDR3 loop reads CASSEAVFLAGITDTQYF. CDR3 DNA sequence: TGTGCCAGCAGTGAAGCGGTGTTCCTGGCAGGGATCACAGATACGCAGTATTTT.